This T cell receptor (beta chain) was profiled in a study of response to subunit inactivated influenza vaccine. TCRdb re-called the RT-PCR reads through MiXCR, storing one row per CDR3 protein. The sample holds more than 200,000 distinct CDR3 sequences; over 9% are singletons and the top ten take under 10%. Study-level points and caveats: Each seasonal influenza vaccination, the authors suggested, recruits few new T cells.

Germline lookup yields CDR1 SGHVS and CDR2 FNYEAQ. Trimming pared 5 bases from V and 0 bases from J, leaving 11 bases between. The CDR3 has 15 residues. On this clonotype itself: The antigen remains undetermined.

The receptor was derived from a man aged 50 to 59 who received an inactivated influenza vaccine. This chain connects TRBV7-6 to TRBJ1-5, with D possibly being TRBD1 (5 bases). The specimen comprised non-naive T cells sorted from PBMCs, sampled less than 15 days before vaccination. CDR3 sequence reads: CASSPTEHSNQPQHF. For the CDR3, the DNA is TGTGCCAGCAGCCCGACAGAGCATAGCAATCAGCCCCAGCATTTT.